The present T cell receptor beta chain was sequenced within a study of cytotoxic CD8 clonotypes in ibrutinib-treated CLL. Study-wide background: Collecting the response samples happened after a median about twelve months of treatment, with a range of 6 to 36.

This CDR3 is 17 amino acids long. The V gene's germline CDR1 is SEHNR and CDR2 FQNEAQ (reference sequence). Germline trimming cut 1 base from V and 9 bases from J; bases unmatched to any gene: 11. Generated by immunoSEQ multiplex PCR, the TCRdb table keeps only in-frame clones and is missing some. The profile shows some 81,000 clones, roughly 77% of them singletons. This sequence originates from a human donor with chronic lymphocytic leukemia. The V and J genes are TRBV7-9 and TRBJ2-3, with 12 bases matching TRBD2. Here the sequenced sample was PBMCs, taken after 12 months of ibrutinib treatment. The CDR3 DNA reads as TGTGCCAGCAGCTTAGGGCCTAGCGGGAGGGCCGGGGAGACGCAGTATTTT. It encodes CASSLGPSGRAGETQYF.